Below, 26 T cell receptor beta chains from the same sample are listed, as sequenced in a study of beta chain features in type 1 diabetes. Reverse transcription of all isolated RNA meant that expressed TCRB transcripts were sequenced. The data were produced by immunoSEQ multiplex PCR, yet TCRdb's version contains in-frame clones alone and is incomplete. The sample has 400,000 to 450,000 clones; roughly 14% are singletons. The sequenced material came from naive CD4+ T cells from blood. The origin of the receptors is a man aged 30 to 39 in good health.

This clone was seen a few times. The chain recombines TRBV29-1 with TRBJ2-7; D is undetermined. The germline V and J ends were trimmed by 2 bases and 6 bases, with 23 bases remaining between them. Germline assignment: CDR1 SQVTM and CDR2 ANQGSEA. This CDR3 comprises 16 residues. The DNA of the CDR3 is TGCAGCGTTGAAAACCCATCCAGGCCTGGGCGTCGCGAGCAGTACTTC. Its protein product is CSVENPSRPGRREQYF.

About this clone itself: Distinct nucleotide sequences in the sample also encode this CDR3. J is TRBJ2-3 and V is TRBV9; unclear D gene. This CDR3 is built from 15 residues. In germline, CDR1 is SGDLS, CDR2 YYNGEE. Trimming took 0 bases from V and 2 from J, leaving 10 bases between them. In DNA, the CDR3 is TGTGCCAGCAGCGTAGTCGGCGGCTTCACAGATACGCAGTATTTT. Amino acids: CASSVVGGFTDTQYF.

This clone was seen a handful of times. The chain couples TRBV23-1 to TRBJ2-7; 7 bases align to TRBD1. TRBV23-1 is noted as an ORF with a role that remains uncertain. The CDR3 contains 16 residues. V lost 0 bases to trimming and J lost 2 bases; unmatched junction nucleotides: 7. This CDR3 reads CASSQSVDRPPYEQYV. CDR3 nucleotides: TGCGCCAGCAGTCAATCTGTGGACAGGCCCCCCTACGAGCAGTACGTC.

This clone turned up a few times. DNA of the CDR3: TGCGCCAGCAGCCAGGCAGGGCCGCGTACAGATACGCAGTATTTT. Its translation: CASSQAGPRTDTQYF. This chain connects TRBV4-3 to TRBJ2-3, with a weak D call TRBD1 (5 bases). V lost 3 bases, J lost 3 bases, and 13 bases lay in between. Germline V gene data show CDR1 as LGHNA and CDR2 as YSLEER. This CDR3 has 15 residues.

This clone has only a few counts. In DNA form, the CDR3 reads TGTGCCAGCAGCCTAGGTTGGGAGGTAAAGACCCAGTACTTC. It codes for CASSLGWEVKTQYF. The chain employs TRBV5-4 and TRBJ2-5, with D perhaps TRBD2 (6 bases). The CDR3 extends over 14 amino acids. Trimming cost V 4 bases and J 6 bases, with 16 bases left between them. Germline V gene data show CDR1 as SGHNT and CDR2 as YYREEE (reference sequence).

V usage is TRBV10-3 and J usage is TRBJ2-3; TRBD2 agrees at 11 bases. Germline CDR1 and CDR2: ENHRY and SYGVKD. The CDR3 runs 18 residues. V trimming: 6 bases; J trimming: 1 base; junction bases outside the gene matches: 12. This chain's CDR3 is CAISLTSGAEVGTDTQYF. The CDR3 DNA reads TGTGCCATCAGCTTGACTAGCGGGGCAGAAGTCGGCACAGATACGCAGTATTTT.

This clone was observed a few times. In DNA form, the CDR3 reads TGTGCCAGCAGCTTAGTCCCTGGCACCTACGAGCAGTACTTC. Amino acid sequence: CASSLVPGTYEQYF. The V and J genes are TRBV7-2 and TRBJ2-7; D is unclear. Between the trimmed V and J ends, which lost 1 base and 2 bases, there was a span of 9 bases. CDR3 length: 14 amino acids. Germline CDR1 reads SGHTA; CDR2 reads FQGNSA. Supplemented by reference TRBV7-2 and TRBJ2-7, the full variable domain reads GAGVSQSPSNKVTEKGKDVELRCDPISGHTALYWYRQSLGQGLEFLIYFQGNSAPDKSGLPSDRFSAERTGGSVSTLTIQRTQQEDSAVYLCASSLVPGTYEQYFGPGTRLTVT.

This clone was counted only a few times. V gene TRBV7-9 combines with J gene TRBJ2-7; possibly TRBD1 for D (5 bases). Trimming stripped 2 bases from V and 1 base from J, with 18 bases between. Germline CDR1 reads SEHNR; CDR2 reads FQNEAQ (reference sequence). This CDR3 has 17 amino acids. CDR3 nucleotides: TGTGCCAGCAGCTTAAGCGTCAGGGCAGTGGCGTCCTACGAGCAGTACTTC. Its translation is CASSLSVRAVASYEQYF.

This clone was seen only a few times. The CDR3 reads CSVDPTDTQYF. In DNA, the CDR3 is TGCAGCGTTGACCCCACCGATACGCAGTATTTT. This rearrangement joins TRBV29-1 to TRBJ2-3; unclear D gene. The germline V gene has CDR1 SQVTM and CDR2 ANQGSEA. Trimming took off 3 bases at V and 6 bases at J, with 7 bases between the two ends. CDR3 size: 11 residues.

At least ten counts were recorded for this clone. This sequence joins TRBV10-3 and TRBJ2-5, with 8 bases that match TRBD1. From germline, CDR1 is ENHRY and CDR2 SYGVKD. The CDR3 totals 13 residues. Trimming at V came to 5 bases and at J to 5 bases, leaving 4 bases not matched to a gene. CDR3 coding DNA: TGTGCCATCAGTCGGGACAGGAGGGAGACCCAGTACTTC. Its protein product is CAISRDRRETQYF.

This clone has just a few counts. The chain has TRBV21-1 and TRBJ2-1; TRBD1 is taken as the D call from the table, unchecked against the DNA. TRBV21-1 counts as a pseudogene. This CDR3 is 15 amino acids long. The CDR3 sequence is CATNGGGTGYNEQFF. As DNA, the CDR3 is TGTGCCACCAACGGGGGAGGGACAGGATACAATGAGCAGTTCTTC.

The chain is built from TRBV5-6 and TRBJ2-1, with 8 nucleotides matching TRBD2. CDR1 is SGHDT, CDR2 YYEEEE, per germline. Trimming cost V 4 bases and J 9 bases; bases outside gene matches: 6. The CDR3 length is 13 residues. The CDR3 coding sequence is TGTGCCAGCAGCCGGGAGGGACAATTTGAGCAGTTCTTC. Translation: CASSREGQFEQFF.

V usage is TRBV5-1 and J usage is TRBJ2-3; no reliable D call. Between the trimmed V and J ends, which lost 4 bases and 6 bases, there was a span of 6 bases. CDR3 length: 11 amino acids. From germline, CDR1 is SGHRS and CDR2 YFSETQ. CDR3 amino acids: CASSVRDTQYF. The CDR3 DNA reads TGCGCCAGCAGCGTCAGGGATACGCAGTATTTT.

The chain uses TRBV4-1 and TRBJ2-7; D is unresolved. The CDR3 is 15 amino acids. Germline values: CDR1 MGHRA, CDR2 YSYEKL. Deletions cut 0 bases from V and 2 bases from J, with 11 bases between. This CDR3 reads CASSQDLKAPYEQYV. In DNA form, the CDR3 reads TGCGCCAGCAGCCAAGATCTAAAGGCACCCTACGAGCAGTACGTC.

DNA for the CDR3: TGTGCCAGCAGCAGCCGGCAGTATCCCAAAAACATTCAGTACTTC. Amino acids: CASSSRQYPKNIQYF. The genes are TRBV21-1 and TRBJ2-4. TRBV21-1 is a documented pseudogene. CDR3 size: 15 residues.

The chain uses TRBV5-4 and TRBJ1-2; a weak D match, TRBD1 (5 bases). Trimming took 4 bases from V and 9 from J, leaving 10 bases between them. CDR3 length equals 11 residues. Germline loops: CDR1 SGHNT, CDR2 YYREEE (reference sequence). The DNA of the CDR3 is TGTGCCAGCAGCACAGGTTATAGCTACACCTTC. Translating it yields CASSTGYSYTF.

The chain uses TRBV27 and TRBJ2-5; D is uncertain. Germline V gene sequence: CDR1 MNHEY, CDR2 SMNVEV (reference sequence). V dropped 1 base and J dropped 2 bases, with 5 bases sitting between them. This CDR3 region has 13 residues. DNA of the CDR3: TGTGCCAGCAGTTTATTGTCTCAAGAGACCCAGTACTTC. Translated: CASSLLSQETQYF.

The rearrangement uses TRBV5-1 and TRBJ2-5; perhaps TRBD2 as D (5 bases). V lost 0 bases and J 5 bases, leaving 8 bases between the germline ends. The CDR3 totals 13 residues. Germline CDR1 SGHRS, CDR2 YFSETQ. The CDR3 DNA reads as TGCGCCAGCAGCTTGGAACGGAGGGAGACCCAGTACTTC. Translation: CASSLERRETQYF.

This clone was counted between two and nine times. The V call is TRBV7-2, the J call TRBJ1-6; D ambiguous. V was clipped by 2 bases and J by 11 bases, with 13 bases between them. Germline values: CDR1 SGHTA, CDR2 FQGNSA. The CDR3 runs to 14 residues. The CDR3 spells CASSLSSGDPPLHF. In DNA, the CDR3 is TGTGCCAGCAGCTTATCCAGTGGTGACCCACCCCTCCACTTT.

The chain joins TRBV29-1 to TRBJ1-2; no clear D gene. Germline V gene lookup returns CDR1 SQVTM and CDR2 ANQGSEA. The CDR3 is 13 residues long. Trimming shortened V by 7 bases and J by 3 bases, and 15 bases separated the two germline ends. CDR3 residues: CSGGEAVDYGYTF. The CDR3 nucleotides are TGCAGCGGCGGGGAGGCCGTTGACTATGGCTACACCTTC.

V gene TRBV9 combines with J gene TRBJ2-7, with 8 bases fitting TRBD2. With V trimmed by 3 bases and J by 7 bases, 9 bases remained unmatched. The CDR3 has 14 amino acids. In germline, CDR1 is SGDLS, CDR2 YYNGEE. The CDR3 sequence is CASSAIAGKGEQYF. Written as DNA, the CDR3 is TGTGCCAGCAGCGCTATAGCGGGAAAAGGGGAGCAGTACTTC.

This clone was counted a few times. The chain has TRBV4-1 and TRBJ1-2; D ambiguous. Trimming cost V 0 bases and J 0 bases, with 11 bases left between them. CDR3 size: 16 residues. Germline V gives CDR1 MGHRA, CDR2 YSYEKL. The CDR3 DNA sequence: TGCGCCAGCAGCCAAGAATCACGGCTCGCTAACTATGGCTACACCTTC. Translation gives CASSQESRLANYGYTF.

The chain recombines TRBV2 with TRBJ2-3, with 8 nucleotides matching TRBD2. Looked up from germline, CDR1 is SNHLY and CDR2 is FYNNEI. The CDR3 loop spans 14 amino acids. In DNA, the CDR3 is TGTTCAACCCTTAGCGGGGCGAGCACAGATACGCAGTATTTT. Translation: CSTLSGASTDTQYF.

The chain joins TRBV30 to TRBJ1-2; D is perhaps TRBD1 (5 bases). CDR1 is GTSNPN and CDR2 is SVGIG in the germline V gene (reference sequence). The CDR3 extends over 14 amino acids. Trimming removed 2 bases at V and 3 bases at J, with 13 bases between. CDR3 DNA: TGTGCCTGGAGTCCCCGGGGACCTCACTATGGCTACACCTTC. Translated: CAWSPRGPHYGYTF.

The chain has TRBV29-1 and TRBJ1-4, with 7 bases matching TRBD1. The CDR3 extends over 14 amino acids. Germline CDR1 reads SQVTM; CDR2 reads ANQGSEA. The ends lost 7 bases at V and 0 bases at J; junction bases unmatched: 5. CDR3 sequence (DNA): TGCAGCGCGACAGGGCGTTCAACTAATGAAAAACTGTTTTTT. Its translation is CSATGRSTNEKLFF.

This clone turned up a few times. CDR3 sequence (DNA): TGCGCCAGCAGCTTGGCGGGGACTGGAAACACCATATATTTT. As protein: CASSLAGTGNTIYF. This chain uses TRBV5-1 with TRBJ1-3; D not resolved. CDR3 length: 14 residues. Germline values: CDR1 SGHRS, CDR2 YFSETQ. V shed 0 bases and J shed 2 bases, with 6 bases lying between them. Filled out from reference TRBV5-1 and TRBJ1-3, the complete variable domain reads KAGVTQTPRYLIKTRGQQVTLSCSPISGHRSVSWYQQTPGQGLQFLFEYFSETQRNKGNFPGRFSGRQFSNSRSEMNVSTLELGDSALYLCASSLAGTGNTIYFGEGSWLTVV.